The 23 T cell receptor beta chains below were found in one sample sequenced in a study of somatic mutations in cytotoxic T cells in rheumatoid arthritis. Data came from immunoSEQ multiplex PCR; TCRdb stores just in-frame clones and leaves some out. The table records 12,000 to 15,000 clones, just under 80% of them present only once. Material: CD8+ T cells sorted from blood. These receptors originate from an adult with rheumatoid arthritis.

This chain joins TRBV28 and TRBJ2-1; perhaps TRBD2 as D (6 bases). Trimming left V 8 bases short and J 3 bases short, with 8 bases between. Germline values: CDR1 MDHEN, CDR2 SYDVKM. The CDR3 spans 12 residues. The CDR3, as DNA: TGTGCCAGCCACGGGAGCTACAATGAGCAGTTCTTC. This encodes CASHGSYNEQFF.

This clone has a handful of counts. The chain joins TRBV10-3 to TRBJ2-1; D is uncertain. V was cut by 9 bases and J by 1 base, with 10 bases left in between. This CDR3 has 13 amino acids. Germline CDR1 and CDR2: ENHRY and SYGVKD. CDR3 sequence (DNA): TGTGCCATACGACTTAGTTCCTACAATGAGCAGTTCTTC. Its protein product is CAIRLSSYNEQFF.

Comments on this clone: Other DNA sequences in the same sample also yield this CDR3. The chain carries TRBV7-6 and TRBJ1-1; D unresolved. This CDR3 has 14 amino acids. The V gene's germline CDR1 is SGHVS and CDR2 FNYEAQ. V was shortened by 0 bases and J by 5 bases, with 10 bases between the two germline ends. In nucleotides, the CDR3 is TGTGCCAGCAGCTTAGCGGAGGGTCGAACTGAAGCTTTCTTT. Encoded protein: CASSLAEGRTEAFF.

The gene calls are TRBV7-9 and TRBJ2-3; no clear D. The CDR3 runs 14 residues. Germline CDR1 reads SEHNR; CDR2 reads FQNEAQ (reference sequence). V was clipped by 4 bases and J by 6 bases, with 14 bases between them. The CDR3 region has the DNA TGTGCCAGCAGCTCCCCTGCCCCTAACGATACGCAGTATTTT. Encoded protein: CASSSPAPNDTQYF. The variable domain in full, completed from reference TRBV7-9 and TRBJ2-3, reads DTGVSQNPRHKITKRGQNVTFRCDPISEHNRLYWYRQTLGQGPEFLTYFQNEAQLEKSRLLSDRFSAERPKGSFSTLEIQRTEQGDSAMYLCASSSPAPNDTQYFGPGTRLTVL.

This clone has just a few counts. The rearrangement joins TRBV19 to TRBJ1-2, with D unresolved. The germline V gene has CDR1 LNHDA and CDR2 SQIVND (reference sequence). Trimming removed 8 bases from V and 7 bases from J, with 11 bases in between. This CDR3 has 11 residues. This chain's CDR3 is CASLSPAGYTF. CDR3 nucleotide sequence: TGTGCCAGTTTATCCCCGGCTGGCTACACCTTC.

This rearrangement joins TRBV4-2 to TRBJ1-3, with a possible D match to TRBD1 (6 bases). The CDR3 has 14 residues. V was pared by 7 bases and J by 0 bases, with 10 bases between. Germline CDR1 LGHNA, CDR2 YNFKEQ. This CDR3 is CASNEGGSGNTIYF. The CDR3 bases are TGTGCCAGCAATGAAGGGGGCTCTGGAAACACCATATATTTT.

This clone was picked up one time. This sequence joins TRBV7-4 and TRBJ2-7; tentative D call: TRBD2 (6 bases). Deletions cut 5 bases from V and 0 bases from J, with 23 bases between. The CDR3 extends over 18 amino acids. CDR1 is SGHVT, CDR2 SQSDAQ, per germline. The CDR3 sequence: CASSPVVLAPTFSYEQYF. DNA for the CDR3: TGTGCCAGCAGCCCAGTGGTCCTAGCGCCTACGTTCTCCTACGAGCAGTACTTC.

The chain links TRBV9 to TRBJ1-4; no reliable D call. Trimming took 0 bases from V and 0 from J, leaving 15 bases between them. Looked up from germline, CDR1 is SGDLS and CDR2 is YYNGEE. The CDR3 loop spans 18 amino acids. This CDR3 is CASSVGGPRNPTNEKLFF. For the CDR3, the DNA is TGTGCCAGCAGCGTAGGAGGTCCAAGGAATCCAACTAATGAAAAACTGTTTTTT.

The chain joins TRBV27 to TRBJ2-7; 7 nucleotides match TRBD1. CDR3 length equals 14 residues. Germline CDR1 is MNHEY and CDR2 is SMNVEV (reference sequence). V shed 3 bases, J shed 2 bases, and the junction held 4 bases outside the gene matches. Here the CDR3 reads CASSFWDSTYEQYF. CDR3 sequence (DNA): TGTGCCAGCAGTTTTTGGGACAGCACCTACGAGCAGTACTTC.

The chain carries TRBV2 and TRBJ1-2; 7 nucleotides agree with TRBD1. The CDR3 loop spans 14 amino acids. The germline V gene has CDR1 SNHLY and CDR2 FYNNEI. The junction had 9 bases not matched to a gene; V was cut back by 9 bases and J by 2 bases. The CDR3 spells CASQGEGGNYGYTF. The CDR3 region has the DNA TGTGCCAGTCAGGGGGAGGGGGGAAACTATGGCTACACCTTC. The full variable domain, completed using reference TRBV2 and TRBJ1-2, is EPEVTQTPSHQVTQMGQEVILRCVPISNHLYFYWYRQILGQKVEFLVSFYNNEISEKSEIFDDQFSVERPDGSNFTLKIRSTKLEDSAMYFCASQGEGGNYGYTFGSGTRLTVV.

The chain joins TRBV7-9 to TRBJ2-3, with D possibly TRBD2 on 6 matching bases. V lost 1 base and J lost 0, with 14 bases in between. Per the germline V gene, CDR1 is SEHNR and CDR2 is FQNEAQ (reference sequence). CDR3 length: 17 residues. The CDR3 DNA follows: TGTGCCAGCAGCTTAGGAAAAGCGGGCACTAGCACAGATACGCAGTATTTT. Translated: CASSLGKAGTSTDTQYF.

The chain employs TRBV14 and TRBJ1-6; the D is unclear. The CDR3 is made up of 15 amino acids. From germline, CDR1 is SGHDN and CDR2 FVKESK. V lost 7 bases, J lost 9 bases, and 19 bases lay in between. The CDR3 DNA sequence: TGTGCCAGCACCCCCCCTGGCCTCGTGAGTTCACCCCTCCACTTT. It translates to CASTPPGLVSSPLHF.

This clone was seen a handful of times. The chain employs TRBV2 and TRBJ2-7; D is unclear. Germline V CDR1 and CDR2: SNHLY, FYNNEI. With 6 bases removed from V and 0 bases from J, the gap between germline ends came to 18 bases. The CDR3 length is 16 residues. The CDR3 here is CASSRTSGYYSYEQYF. Written as DNA, the CDR3 is TGTGCCAGCAGCAGAACCTCAGGATACTACTCCTACGAGCAGTACTTC.

The V call is TRBV15, the J call TRBJ1-5; D gene unclear. The CDR3 is 14 residues long. CDR1 and CDR2 (germline): LNHNV, YYDKDF (reference sequence). V was cut by 1 base and J by 6 bases, with 10 bases left in between. The CDR3 spells CATSRGTLSQPQHF. Written as DNA, the CDR3 is TGTGCCACCAGCAGAGGGACCCTGAGTCAGCCCCAGCATTTT.

The chain employs TRBV28 and TRBJ1-1; D is uncertain. Trimming cost V 6 bases and J 0 bases, with 2 bases left between them. CDR1 MDHEN and CDR2 SYDVKM come from the germline V gene. CDR3 length: 11 amino acids. CDR3 residues: CASRMNTEAFF. The CDR3 bases are TGTGCCAGCAGGATGAACACTGAAGCTTTCTTT.

This chain uses TRBV15 with TRBJ1-2; no definite D call. Germline CDR1 and CDR2: LNHNV and YYDKDF (reference sequence). The CDR3 has 14 residues. V was clipped by 0 bases and J by 6 bases, with 11 bases between them. The CDR3 DNA follows: TGTGCCACCAGCAGAGATCTAGGGCTCAATGGCTACACCTTC. It encodes CATSRDLGLNGYTF. Complete variable domain (other parts from reference TRBV15 and TRBJ1-2): DAMVIQNPRYQVTQFGKPVTLSCSQTLNHNVMYWYQQKSSQAPKLLFHYYDKDFNNEADTPDNFQSRRPNTSFCFLDIRSPGLGDTAMYLCATSRDLGLNGYTFGSGTRLTVV.

This clone has a handful of counts. The chain employs TRBV28 and TRBJ2-7, with D unclear. Germline CDR1 reads MDHEN; CDR2 reads SYDVKM. This CDR3 region has 11 residues. V lost 2 bases and J 5 bases, leaving 4 bases between the germline ends. CDR3 sequence (DNA): TGTGCCAGCAGTTTAGTTAACGAGCAGTACTTC. It yields the protein CASSLVNEQYF.

This chain joins TRBV9 and TRBJ2-1; D is undetermined. Germline CDR1 is SGDLS and CDR2 is YYNGEE. Trimming took 0 bases from V and 6 from J, leaving 4 bases between them. The CDR3 loop spans 12 amino acids. DNA of the CDR3: TGTGCCAGCAGCGTAGGAAGCAATGAGCAGTTCTTC. Amino acids: CASSVGSNEQFF.

The V gene is TRBV5-4, the J gene TRBJ1-2; TRBD1 aligns across 9 bases. This CDR3 comprises 14 residues. Germline V lookup: CDR1 SGHNT, CDR2 YYREEE (reference sequence). J gave up 6 bases and V 3 bases, and 6 bases lay outside the gene matches. The CDR3: CASSWGQGLDGYTF. The CDR3 DNA reads TGTGCCAGCAGCTGGGGACAGGGCCTCGATGGCTACACCTTC.

V usage is TRBV4-1 and J usage is TRBJ2-1; 13 bases fit TRBD2. The J segment lost 0 bases and the V segment lost 4 bases, leaving 9 bases of the junction unmatched. CDR3 length equals 19 residues. Germline lookup yields CDR1 MGHRA and CDR2 YSYEKL. CDR3 protein: CASSPRLAGGPSSYNEQFF. CDR3 sequence (DNA): TGCGCCAGCAGCCCCCGACTAGCGGGAGGTCCTAGCTCCTACAATGAGCAGTTCTTC.

This clone was detected once. The chain carries TRBV6-5 and TRBJ1-4; D gene ambiguous. Germline V gene data show CDR1 as MNHEY and CDR2 as SVGAGI. The germline V and J ends were trimmed by 6 bases and 0 bases, with 11 bases remaining between them. The CDR3 is 15 amino acids. The CDR3 bases are TGTGCCAGCAGACCAACCTTTGCAACTAATGAAAAACTGTTTTTT. Protein product: CASRPTFATNEKLFF.

The chain links TRBV14 to TRBJ1-2; weak D call: TRBD1 (6 bases). Germline assignment: CDR1 SGHDN and CDR2 FVKESK. V was clipped by 1 base and J by 10 bases, with 16 bases between them. This CDR3 is built from 14 residues. CDR3 amino acids: CASSQGVRTALYTF. As DNA, the CDR3 is TGTGCCAGCAGCCAAGGGGTCAGGACAGCACTCTACACCTTC.

The CDR3 DNA reads as TGCGCCAGCAGCTTGGTCAGTGAGCAGTTCTTC. Protein: CASSLVSEQFF. The chain uses TRBV5-1 and TRBJ2-1; D is uncertain. Germline-derived CDR1 and CDR2 are SGHRS and YFSETQ. This CDR3 region has 11 residues. V gave up 0 bases and J gave up 9 bases, with 4 bases separating them.